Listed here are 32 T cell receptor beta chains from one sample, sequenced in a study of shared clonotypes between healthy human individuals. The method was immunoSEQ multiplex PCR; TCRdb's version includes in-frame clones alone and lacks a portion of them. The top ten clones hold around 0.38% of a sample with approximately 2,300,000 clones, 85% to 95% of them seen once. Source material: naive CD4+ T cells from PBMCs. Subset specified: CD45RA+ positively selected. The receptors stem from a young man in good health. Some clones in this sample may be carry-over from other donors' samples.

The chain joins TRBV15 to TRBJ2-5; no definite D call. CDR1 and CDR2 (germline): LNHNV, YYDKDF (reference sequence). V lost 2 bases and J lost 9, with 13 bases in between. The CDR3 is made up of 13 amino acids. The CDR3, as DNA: TGTGCCACCAGCAGACGATTGACGGATGCCCAGTACTTC. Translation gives CATSRRLTDAQYF.

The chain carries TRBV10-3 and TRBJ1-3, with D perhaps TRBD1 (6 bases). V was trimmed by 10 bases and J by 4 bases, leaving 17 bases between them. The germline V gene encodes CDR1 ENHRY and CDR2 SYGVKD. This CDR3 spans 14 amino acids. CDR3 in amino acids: CATRDTPEGNTIYF. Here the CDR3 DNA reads TGTGCCACGAGGGACACCCCGGAGGGAAACACCATATATTTT.

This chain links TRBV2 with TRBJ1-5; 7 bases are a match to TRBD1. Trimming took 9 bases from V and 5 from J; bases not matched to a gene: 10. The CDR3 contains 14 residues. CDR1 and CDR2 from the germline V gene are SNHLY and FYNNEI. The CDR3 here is CASTGTELDQPQHF. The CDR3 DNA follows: TGTGCCAGTACCGGGACAGAACTTGATCAGCCCCAGCATTTT. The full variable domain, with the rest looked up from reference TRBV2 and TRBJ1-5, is EPEVTQTPSHQVTQMGQEVILRCVPISNHLYFYWYRQILGQKVEFLVSFYNNEISEKSEIFDDQFSVERPDGSNFTLKIRSTKLEDSAMYFCASTGTELDQPQHFGDGTRLSIL.

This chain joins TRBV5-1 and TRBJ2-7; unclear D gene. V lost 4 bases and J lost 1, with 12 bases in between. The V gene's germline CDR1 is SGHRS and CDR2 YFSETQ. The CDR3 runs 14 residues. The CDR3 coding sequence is TGCGCCAGCAGCCTGCGCCCCCAATCCTACGAGCAGTACTTC. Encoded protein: CASSLRPQSYEQYF. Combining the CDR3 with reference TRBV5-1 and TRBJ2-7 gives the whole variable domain KAGVTQTPRYLIKTRGQQVTLSCSPISGHRSVSWYQQTPGQGLQFLFEYFSETQRNKGNFPGRFSGRQFSNSRSEMNVSTLELGDSALYLCASSLRPQSYEQYFGPGTRLTVT.

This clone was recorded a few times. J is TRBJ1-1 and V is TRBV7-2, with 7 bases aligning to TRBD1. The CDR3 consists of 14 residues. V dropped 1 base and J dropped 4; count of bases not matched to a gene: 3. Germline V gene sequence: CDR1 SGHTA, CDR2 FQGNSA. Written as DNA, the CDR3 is TGTGCCAGCAGCTTAGGGGACAGACTCACTGAAGCTTTCTTT. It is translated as CASSLGDRLTEAFF.

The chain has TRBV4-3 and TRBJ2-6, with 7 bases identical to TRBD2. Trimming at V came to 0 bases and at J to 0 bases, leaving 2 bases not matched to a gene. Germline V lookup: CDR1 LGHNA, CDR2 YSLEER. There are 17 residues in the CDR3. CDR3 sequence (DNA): TGCGCCAGCAGCCAAGATTCGGGAGGCTCTGGGGCCAACGTCCTGACTTTC. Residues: CASSQDSGGSGANVLTF.

The DNA of the CDR3 is TGTGCCAGTAGTATTGGACGGATTTATGGCTACACCTTC. As protein: CASSIGRIYGYTF. V and J are TRBV19 and TRBJ1-2, with D unclear. The CDR3 spans 13 residues. Germline values: CDR1 LNHDA, CDR2 SQIVND (reference sequence). With 3 bases removed from V and 5 bases from J, the gap between germline ends came to 10 bases.

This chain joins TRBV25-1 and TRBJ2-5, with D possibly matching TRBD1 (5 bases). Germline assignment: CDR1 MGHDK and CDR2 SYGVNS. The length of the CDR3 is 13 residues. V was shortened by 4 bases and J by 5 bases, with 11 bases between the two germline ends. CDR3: CASSAGPGETQYF. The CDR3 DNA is TGTGCCAGCAGTGCCGGCCCAGGGGAGACCCAGTACTTC.

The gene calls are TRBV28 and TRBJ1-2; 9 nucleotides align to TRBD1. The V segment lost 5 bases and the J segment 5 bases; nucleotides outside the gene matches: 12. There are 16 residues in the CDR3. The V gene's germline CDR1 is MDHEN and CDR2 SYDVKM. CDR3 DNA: TGTGCCAGCAGTAAAACCCCCGGGACAGGGAGGTATGGCTACACCTTC. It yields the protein CASSKTPGTGRYGYTF.

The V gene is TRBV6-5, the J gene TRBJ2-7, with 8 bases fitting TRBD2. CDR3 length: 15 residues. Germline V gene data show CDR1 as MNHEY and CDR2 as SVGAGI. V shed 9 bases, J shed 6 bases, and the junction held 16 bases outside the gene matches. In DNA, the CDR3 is TGTGCCAGTCAGATCCGGGGGGGCAAGGGGATCGAGCAGTACTTC. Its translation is CASQIRGGKGIEQYF.

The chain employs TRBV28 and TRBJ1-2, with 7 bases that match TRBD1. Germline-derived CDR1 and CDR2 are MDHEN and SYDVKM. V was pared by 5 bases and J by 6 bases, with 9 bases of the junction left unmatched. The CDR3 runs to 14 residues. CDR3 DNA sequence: TGTGCCAGCAGTCCCGGGGGACAGCCCCATGGCTACACCTTC. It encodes CASSPGGQPHGYTF.

This CDR3 is CAAVAGYLRHGYTF. CDR3 DNA sequence: TGTGCCGCAGTAGCGGGGTATTTAAGGCATGGCTACACCTTC. The chain links TRBV11-2 to TRBJ1-2; no clear D. The CDR3 sequence is 14 residues long. CDR1 and CDR2 (germline): SGHAT, FQNNGV. The germline V and J ends were trimmed by 11 bases and 6 bases, with 22 bases remaining between them.

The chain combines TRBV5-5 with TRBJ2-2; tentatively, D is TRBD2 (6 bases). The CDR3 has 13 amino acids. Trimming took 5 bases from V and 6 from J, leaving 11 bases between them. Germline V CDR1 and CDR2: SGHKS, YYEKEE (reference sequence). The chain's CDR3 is CASSFREAGELFF. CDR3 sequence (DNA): TGTGCCAGCAGTTTCAGGGAGGCCGGGGAGCTGTTTTTT.

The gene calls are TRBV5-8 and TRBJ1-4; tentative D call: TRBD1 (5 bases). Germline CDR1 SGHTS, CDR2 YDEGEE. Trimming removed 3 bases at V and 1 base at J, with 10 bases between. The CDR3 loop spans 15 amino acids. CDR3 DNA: TGTGCCAGCAGCTCCCGACAGATAACTAATGAAAAACTGTTTTTT. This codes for CASSSRQITNEKLFF.

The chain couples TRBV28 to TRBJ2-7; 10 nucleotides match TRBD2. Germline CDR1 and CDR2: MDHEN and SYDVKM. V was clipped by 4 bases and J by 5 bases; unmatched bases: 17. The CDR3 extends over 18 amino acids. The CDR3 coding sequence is TGTGCCAGCAGTTCCCGTGGAGCGGGAGGGGGAGCCGGTCACGAGCAGTACTTC. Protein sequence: CASSSRGAGGGAGHEQYF. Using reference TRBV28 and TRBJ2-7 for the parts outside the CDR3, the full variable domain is DVKVTQSSRYLVKRTGEKVFLECVQDMDHENMFWYRQDPGLGLRLIYFSYDVKMKEKGDIPEGYSVSREKKERFSLILESASTNQTSMYLCASSSRGAGGGAGHEQYFGPGTRLTVT.

The CDR3 here is CATCVDPREKLFF. The CDR3 DNA is TGTGCCACCTGTGTCGATCCGCGTGAAAAACTGTTTTTT. The rearrangement links TRBV15 to TRBJ1-4; D gene unclear. The CDR3 loop spans 13 amino acids. V was pared by 8 bases and J by 7 bases, with 14 bases between. Germline V lookup: CDR1 LNHNV, CDR2 YYDKDF (reference sequence).

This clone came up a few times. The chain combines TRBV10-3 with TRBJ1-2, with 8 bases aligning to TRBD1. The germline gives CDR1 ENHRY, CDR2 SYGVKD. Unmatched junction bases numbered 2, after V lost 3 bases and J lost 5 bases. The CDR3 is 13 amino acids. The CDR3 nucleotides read TGTGCCATCAGTGACCAGGGGGCATATGGCTACACCTTC. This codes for CAISDQGAYGYTF.

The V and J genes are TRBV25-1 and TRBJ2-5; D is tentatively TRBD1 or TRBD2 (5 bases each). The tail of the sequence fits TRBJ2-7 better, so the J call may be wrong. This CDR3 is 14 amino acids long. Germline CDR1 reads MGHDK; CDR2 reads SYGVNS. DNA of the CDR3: TGTGCCAGCAGTTACCCCGGGACCGCCTACGAGCAGTACTTC. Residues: CASSYPGTAYEQYF.

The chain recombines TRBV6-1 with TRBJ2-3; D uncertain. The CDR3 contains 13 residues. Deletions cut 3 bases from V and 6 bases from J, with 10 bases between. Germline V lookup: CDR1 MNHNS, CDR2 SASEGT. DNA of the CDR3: TGTGCCAGCAGTGAGGAGATACGGGATACGCAGTATTTT. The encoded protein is CASSEEIRDTQYF.

The CDR3 DNA reads as TGTGCCAGCAGTTCCTTTGAAGCGGGTGCCTACGAGCAGTACTTC. Translated, it gives CASSSFEAGAYEQYF. This chain uses TRBV6-5 with TRBJ2-7; tentatively, D is TRBD2 (6 bases). Trimming stripped 4 bases from V and 2 bases from J, with 15 bases between. The CDR3 sequence is 15 residues long. The germline gives CDR1 MNHEY, CDR2 SVGAGI.

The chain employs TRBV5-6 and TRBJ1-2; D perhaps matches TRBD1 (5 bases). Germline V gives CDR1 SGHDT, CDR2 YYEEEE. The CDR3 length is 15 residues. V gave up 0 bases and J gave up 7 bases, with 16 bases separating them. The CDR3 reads CASSLDYLGRGGYTF. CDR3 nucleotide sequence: TGTGCCAGCAGCTTGGATTATTTGGGAAGGGGTGGCTACACCTTC.

The CDR3 coding sequence is TGTGCCAGCAGTGTGGCAGGAGGACTTCGCTACGAGCAGTACTTC. It yields the protein CASSVAGGLRYEQYF. The chain has TRBV6-5 and TRBJ2-7, with D maybe TRBD2 (5 bases). V shed 5 bases and J shed 3 bases, with 17 bases lying between them. Germline V gives CDR1 MNHEY, CDR2 SVGAGI. CDR3 size: 15 residues.

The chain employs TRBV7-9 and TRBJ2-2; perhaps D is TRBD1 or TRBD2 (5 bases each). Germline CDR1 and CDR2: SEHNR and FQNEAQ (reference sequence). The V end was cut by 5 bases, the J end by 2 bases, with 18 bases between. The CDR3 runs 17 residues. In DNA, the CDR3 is TGTGCCAGCAGCCCCTTGTTCTGGGACGCCAACACCGGGGAGCTGTTTTTT. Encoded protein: CASSPLFWDANTGELFF. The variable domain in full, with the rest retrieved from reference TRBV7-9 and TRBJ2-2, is DTGVSQNPRHKITKRGQNVTFRCDPISEHNRLYWYRQTLGQGPEFLTYFQNEAQLEKSRLLSDRFSAERPKGSFSTLEIQRTEQGDSAMYLCASSPLFWDANTGELFFGEGSRLTVL.

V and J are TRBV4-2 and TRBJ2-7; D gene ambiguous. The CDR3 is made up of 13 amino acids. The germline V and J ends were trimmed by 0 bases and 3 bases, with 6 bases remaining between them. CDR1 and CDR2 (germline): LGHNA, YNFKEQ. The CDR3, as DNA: TGTGCCAGCAGCCAAGAACGGAACTACGAGCAGTACTTC. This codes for CASSQERNYEQYF.

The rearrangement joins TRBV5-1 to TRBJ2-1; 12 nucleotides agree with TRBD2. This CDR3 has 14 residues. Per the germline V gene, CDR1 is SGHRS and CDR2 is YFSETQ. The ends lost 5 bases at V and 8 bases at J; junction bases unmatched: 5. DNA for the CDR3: TGCGCCAGCAGGGTGACTAGCGGGGGCGATGAGCAGTTCTTC. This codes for CASRVTSGGDEQFF.

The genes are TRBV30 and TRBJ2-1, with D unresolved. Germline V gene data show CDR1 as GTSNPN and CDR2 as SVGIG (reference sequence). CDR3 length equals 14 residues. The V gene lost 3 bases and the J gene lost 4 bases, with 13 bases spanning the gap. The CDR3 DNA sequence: TGTGCCTGGAGAAACGAAAACTCATACAATGAGCAGTTCTTC. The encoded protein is CAWRNENSYNEQFF.

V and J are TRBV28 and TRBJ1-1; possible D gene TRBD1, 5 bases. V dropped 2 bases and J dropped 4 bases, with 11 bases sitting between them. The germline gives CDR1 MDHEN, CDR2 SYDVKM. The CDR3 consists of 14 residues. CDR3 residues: CASSLIQGSTEAFF. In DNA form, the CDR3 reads TGTGCCAGCAGTTTAATCCAGGGATCCACTGAAGCTTTCTTT.

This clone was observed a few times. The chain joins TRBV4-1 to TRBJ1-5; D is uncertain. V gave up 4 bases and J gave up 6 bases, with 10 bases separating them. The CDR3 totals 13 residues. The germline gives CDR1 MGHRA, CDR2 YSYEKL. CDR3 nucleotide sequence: TGCGCCAGCAGCCGTACGGAGGTTCAGCCCCAGCATTTT. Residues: CASSRTEVQPQHF.

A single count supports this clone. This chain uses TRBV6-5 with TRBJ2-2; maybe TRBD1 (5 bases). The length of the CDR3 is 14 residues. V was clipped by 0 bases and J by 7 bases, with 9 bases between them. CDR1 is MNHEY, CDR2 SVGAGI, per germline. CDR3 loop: CASSYSPQGGELFF. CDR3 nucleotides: TGTGCCAGCAGTTACTCGCCTCAGGGCGGGGAGCTGTTTTTT.

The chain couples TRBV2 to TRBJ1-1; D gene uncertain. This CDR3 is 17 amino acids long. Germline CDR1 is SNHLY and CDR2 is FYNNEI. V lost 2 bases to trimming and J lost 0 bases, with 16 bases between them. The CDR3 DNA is TGTGCCAGCAGTGAAATTGTCGGCGGTTCGGTGAACACTGAAGCTTTCTTT. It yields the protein CASSEIVGGSVNTEAFF.

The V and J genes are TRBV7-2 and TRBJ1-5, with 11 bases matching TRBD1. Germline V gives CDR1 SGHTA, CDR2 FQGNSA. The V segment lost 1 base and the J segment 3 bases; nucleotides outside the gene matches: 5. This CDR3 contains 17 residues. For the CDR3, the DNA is TGTGCCAGCAGCTTAGTCGGGACAGGGGGAGTCAATCAGCCCCAGCATTTT. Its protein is CASSLVGTGGVNQPQHF.

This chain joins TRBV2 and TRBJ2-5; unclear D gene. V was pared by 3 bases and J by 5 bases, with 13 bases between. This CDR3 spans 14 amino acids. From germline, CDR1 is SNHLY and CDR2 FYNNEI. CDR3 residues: CASSEVVAQETQYF. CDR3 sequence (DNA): TGTGCCAGCAGTGAGGTCGTAGCCCAGGAGACCCAGTACTTC.